This T cell receptor beta chain was recovered during a study of blood T cells in healthy people across ages. V trimming: 6 bases; J trimming: 4 bases; junction bases outside the gene matches: 3. There are 12 residues in the CDR3. Germline V gene data show CDR1 as DFQATT and CDR2 as SNEGSKA (reference sequence). In its sample, this clonotype was seen a few times. Next came a second PCR, run for about 7 to 12 cycles, which used a sample-barcoded 5' primer along with a J-beta primer mix. TCRdb used MiXCR to reprocess the 5' RACE reads, holding one entry per CDR3 protein. The profile covers around 650,000 distinct CDR3 sequences, with over 40% appearing a single time and about 32% taken by the ten largest.

The V and J genes are TRBV20-1 and TRBJ2-5, with TRBD2 identical over 9 bases. The sequence was obtained from an older man in good health. Sequencing was performed on blood. The CDR3 nucleotides are TGCAGTGCCCAAGCGGGGGGAGAGACCCAGTACTTC. Amino acids: CSAQAGGETQYF.